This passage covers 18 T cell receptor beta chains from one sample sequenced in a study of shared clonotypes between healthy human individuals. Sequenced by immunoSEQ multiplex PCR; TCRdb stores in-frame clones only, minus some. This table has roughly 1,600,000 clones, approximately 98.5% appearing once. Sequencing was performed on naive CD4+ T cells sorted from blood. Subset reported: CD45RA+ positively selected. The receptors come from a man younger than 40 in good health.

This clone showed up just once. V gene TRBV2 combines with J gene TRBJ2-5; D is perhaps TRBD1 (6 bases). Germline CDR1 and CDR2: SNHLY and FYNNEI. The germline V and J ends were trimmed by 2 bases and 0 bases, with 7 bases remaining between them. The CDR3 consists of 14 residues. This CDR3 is CASSENRDQETQYF. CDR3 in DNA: TGTGCCAGCAGTGAAAACAGGGACCAAGAGACCCAGTACTTC.

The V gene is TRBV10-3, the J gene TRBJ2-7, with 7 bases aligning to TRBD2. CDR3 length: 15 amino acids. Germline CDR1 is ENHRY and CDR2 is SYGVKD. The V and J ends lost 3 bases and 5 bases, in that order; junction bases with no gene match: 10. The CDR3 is CAISDGEGPPHEQYF. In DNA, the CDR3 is TGTGCCATCAGTGACGGGGAGGGGCCGCCTCACGAGCAGTACTTC.

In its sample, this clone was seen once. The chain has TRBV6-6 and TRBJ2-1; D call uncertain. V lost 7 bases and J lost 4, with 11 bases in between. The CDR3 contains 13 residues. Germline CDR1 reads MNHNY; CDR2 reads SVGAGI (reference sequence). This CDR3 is CASTTGPYNEQFF. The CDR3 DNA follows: TGTGCCAGCACCACGGGTCCATACAATGAGCAGTTCTTC.

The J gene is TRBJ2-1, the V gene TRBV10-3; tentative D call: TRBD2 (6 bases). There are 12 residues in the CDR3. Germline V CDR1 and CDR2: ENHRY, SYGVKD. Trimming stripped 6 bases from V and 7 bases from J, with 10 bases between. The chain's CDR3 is CAIRWGENEQFF. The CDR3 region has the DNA TGTGCCATCAGGTGGGGGGAAAATGAGCAGTTCTTC.

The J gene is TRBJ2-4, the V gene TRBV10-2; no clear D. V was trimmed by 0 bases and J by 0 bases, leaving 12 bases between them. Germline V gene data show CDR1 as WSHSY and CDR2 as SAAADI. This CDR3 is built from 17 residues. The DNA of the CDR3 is TGCGCCAGCAGTGAGTCGCGAACAATGTTAGCCAAAAACATTCAGTACTTC. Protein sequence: CASSESRTMLAKNIQYF.

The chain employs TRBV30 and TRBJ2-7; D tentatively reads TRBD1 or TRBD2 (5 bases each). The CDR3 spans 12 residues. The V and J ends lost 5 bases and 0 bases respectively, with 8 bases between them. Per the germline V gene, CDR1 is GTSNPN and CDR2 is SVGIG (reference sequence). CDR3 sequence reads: CAWWGFSYEQYF. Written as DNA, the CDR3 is TGTGCCTGGTGGGGGTTCTCCTACGAGCAGTACTTC.

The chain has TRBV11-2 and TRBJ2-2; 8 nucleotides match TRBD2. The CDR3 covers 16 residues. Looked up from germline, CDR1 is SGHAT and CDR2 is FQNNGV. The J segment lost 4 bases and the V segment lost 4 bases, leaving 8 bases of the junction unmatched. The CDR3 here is CASSSRLARSTGELFF. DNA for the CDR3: TGTGCCAGCAGCTCCCGACTAGCGAGAAGCACCGGGGAGCTGTTTTTT.

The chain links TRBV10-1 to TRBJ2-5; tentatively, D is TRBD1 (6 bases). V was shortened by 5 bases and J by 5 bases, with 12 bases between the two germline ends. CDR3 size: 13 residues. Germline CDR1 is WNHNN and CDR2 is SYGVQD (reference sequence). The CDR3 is CASSPQGLETQYF. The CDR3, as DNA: TGCGCCAGCAGTCCCCAGGGGCTGGAGACCCAGTACTTC.

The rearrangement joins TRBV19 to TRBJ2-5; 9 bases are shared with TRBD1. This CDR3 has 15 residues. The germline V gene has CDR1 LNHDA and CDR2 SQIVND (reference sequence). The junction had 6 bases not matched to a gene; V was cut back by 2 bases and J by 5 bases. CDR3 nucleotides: TGTGCCAGTAGTATATCCCGGACAGGGGTGGAGACCCAGTACTTC. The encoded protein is CASSISRTGVETQYF.

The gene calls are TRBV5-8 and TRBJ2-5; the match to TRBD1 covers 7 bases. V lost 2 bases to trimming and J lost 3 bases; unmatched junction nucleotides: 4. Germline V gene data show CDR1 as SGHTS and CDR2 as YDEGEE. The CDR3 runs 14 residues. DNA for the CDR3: TGTGCCAGCAGCTTTATCGGGACAGAAGAGACCCAGTACTTC. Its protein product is CASSFIGTEETQYF.

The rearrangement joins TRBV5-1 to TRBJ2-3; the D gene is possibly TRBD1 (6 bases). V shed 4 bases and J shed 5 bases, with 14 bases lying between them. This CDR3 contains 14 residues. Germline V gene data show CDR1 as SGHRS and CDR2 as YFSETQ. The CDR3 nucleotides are TGCGCCAGCAGCAGGGGACAAGGTTTAGATACGCAGTATTTT. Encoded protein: CASSRGQGLDTQYF.

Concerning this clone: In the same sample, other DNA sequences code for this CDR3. The CDR3 DNA reads TGTGCCAGCAGTTTCGCCTACGAGCAGTACTTC. It is translated as CASSFAYEQYF. J is TRBJ2-7 and V is TRBV28, with no clear D. The ends were cut back, 3 bases at V and 2 bases at J, with 2 bases in the middle. The CDR3 has 11 residues. The germline V gene encodes CDR1 MDHEN and CDR2 SYDVKM.

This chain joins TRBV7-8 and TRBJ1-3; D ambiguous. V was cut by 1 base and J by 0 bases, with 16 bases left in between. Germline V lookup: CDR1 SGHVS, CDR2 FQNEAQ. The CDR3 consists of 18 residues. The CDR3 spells CASSLEAATPFSGNTIYF. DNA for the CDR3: TGTGCCAGCAGCTTAGAAGCCGCGACACCTTTCTCTGGAAACACCATATATTTT.

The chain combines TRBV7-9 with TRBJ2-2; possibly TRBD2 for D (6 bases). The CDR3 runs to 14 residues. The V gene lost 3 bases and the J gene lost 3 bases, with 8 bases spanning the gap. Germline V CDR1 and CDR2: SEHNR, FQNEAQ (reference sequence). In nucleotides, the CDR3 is TGTGCCAGCAGCTTTGGCGGGGACACCGGGGAGCTGTTTTTT. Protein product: CASSFGGDTGELFF.

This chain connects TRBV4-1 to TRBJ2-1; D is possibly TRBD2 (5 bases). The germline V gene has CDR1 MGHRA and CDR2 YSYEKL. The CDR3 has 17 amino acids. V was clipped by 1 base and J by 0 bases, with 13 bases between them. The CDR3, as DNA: TGCGCCAGCAGCCAAGGGCGGGCGGGTGCCTCCTACAATGAGCAGTTCTTC. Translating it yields CASSQGRAGASYNEQFF.

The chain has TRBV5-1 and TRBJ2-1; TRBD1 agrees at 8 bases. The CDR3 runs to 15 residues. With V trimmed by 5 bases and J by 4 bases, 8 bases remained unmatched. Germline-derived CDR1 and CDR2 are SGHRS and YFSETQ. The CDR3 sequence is CASRGPGQVYNEQFF. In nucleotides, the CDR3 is TGCGCCAGCAGAGGGCCGGGACAGGTTTACAATGAGCAGTTCTTC.

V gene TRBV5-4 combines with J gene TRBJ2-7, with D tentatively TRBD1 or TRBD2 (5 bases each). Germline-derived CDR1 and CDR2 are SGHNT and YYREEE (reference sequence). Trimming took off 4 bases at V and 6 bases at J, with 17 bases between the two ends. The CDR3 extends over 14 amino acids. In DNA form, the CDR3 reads TGTGCCAGCAGCGTGGAGCAGGGTGGGGGCGAGCAGTACTTC. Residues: CASSVEQGGGEQYF.

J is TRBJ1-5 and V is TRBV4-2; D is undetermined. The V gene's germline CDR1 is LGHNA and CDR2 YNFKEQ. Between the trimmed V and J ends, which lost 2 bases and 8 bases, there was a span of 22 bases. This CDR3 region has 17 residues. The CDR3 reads CASSQLSRDGNGEPQHF. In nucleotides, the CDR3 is TGTGCCAGCAGCCAATTGTCGAGAGACGGGAACGGTGAGCCCCAGCATTTT.